The 16 T cell receptor beta chains below all came from one sample that was sequenced in a study of cytomegalovirus exposure and HLA in healthy donors. The PCR made use of 60 Vbeta and 13 Jbeta primers. TCRdb's copy holds only in-frame clones and misses some; the assay was immunoSEQ multiplex PCR. The sample contains tens of thousands of clones, 70% to 80% of which appear only once. Sequenced: PBMCs. The receptors originated from a woman aged 55-69 years in good health and CMV-seropositive.

The V call is TRBV6-6, the J call TRBJ2-7; 7 bases match TRBD1. The ends lost 8 bases at V and 2 bases at J; junction bases unmatched: 6. This CDR3 spans 13 amino acids. From germline, CDR1 is MNHNY and CDR2 SVGAGI (reference sequence). CDR3 DNA sequence: TGTGCCAGCTCCCGGGACAGCACCTACGAGCAGTACTTC. Protein product: CASSRDSTYEQYF.

The rearrangement joins TRBV10-3 to TRBJ1-5; no clear D. The CDR3 runs 15 residues. V lost 0 bases and J lost 1, with 7 bases in between. Germline V gene data show CDR1 as ENHRY and CDR2 as SYGVKD. The CDR3 reads CAISESMSSNQPQHF. The CDR3 DNA reads as TGTGCCATCAGTGAGTCAATGAGCAGCAATCAGCCCCAGCATTTT.

In this sample, this clone turned up once. This chain connects TRBV30 to TRBJ1-4; D uncertain. Germline V gene lookup returns CDR1 GTSNPN and CDR2 SVGIG (reference sequence). V lost 5 bases and J 6 bases, leaving 13 bases between the germline ends. The CDR3 is 13 residues long. In DNA, the CDR3 is TGTGCCTGGCGGCCAACCGGAGATGAAAAACTGTTTTTT. Encoded protein: CAWRPTGDEKLFF. Supplemented by reference TRBV30 and TRBJ1-4, the full variable domain reads SQTIHQWPATLVQPVGSPLSLECTVEGTSNPNLYWYRQAAGRGLQLLFYSVGIGQISSEVPQNLSASRPQDRQFILSSKKLLLSDSGFYLCAWRPTGDEKLFFGSGTQLSVL.

The CDR3 region has the DNA TGTGCCAGCAGCACCCCGGGGGGGAAGGCTGAAGCTTTCTTT. Translation: CASSTPGGKAEAFF. This chain joins TRBV9 and TRBJ1-1; TRBD1 might be the D (5 bases). This CDR3 has 14 residues. Germline lookup yields CDR1 SGDLS and CDR2 YYNGEE. Trimming left V 4 bases short and J 6 bases short, with 16 bases between.

This clone was observed a handful of times. The V and J genes are TRBV5-4 and TRBJ2-3; possible D gene TRBD2, 6 bases. CDR3 size: 18 residues. Trimming removed 3 bases at V and 5 bases at J, with 25 bases between. Germline V CDR1 and CDR2: SGHNT, YYREEE (reference sequence). As DNA, the CDR3 is TGTGCCAGCAGCTCGAAAGAGGTTGACTTCAGGAGGGTAGATACGCAGTATTTT. It encodes CASSSKEVDFRRVDTQYF.

This chain connects TRBV19 to TRBJ1-3; D perhaps matches TRBD1 (5 bases). V lost 7 bases to trimming and J lost 0 bases, with 13 bases between them. Germline V CDR1 and CDR2: LNHDA, SQIVND (reference sequence). The CDR3 is 15 amino acids. The CDR3 spells CASTQQAGSGNTIYF. The DNA for the CDR3 is TGTGCCAGTACCCAACAGGCTGGCTCTGGAAACACCATATATTTT.

Here the CDR3 reads CAWSPGGGRNYGYTF. The CDR3 DNA reads as TGTGCCTGGAGTCCAGGGGGCGGGAGAAACTATGGCTACACCTTC. V usage is TRBV30 and J usage is TRBJ1-2; TRBD1 aligns across 8 bases. CDR3 length equals 15 residues. Germline CDR1 is GTSNPN and CDR2 is SVGIG (reference sequence). Unmatched junction bases numbered 7, after V lost 2 bases and J lost 2 bases.

This chain links TRBV5-1 with TRBJ1-3; D remains unclear. The CDR3 length is 16 residues. Trimming shortened V by 2 bases and J by 0 bases, and 12 bases separated the two germline ends. Germline CDR1 is SGHRS and CDR2 is YFSETQ. DNA for the CDR3: TGCGCCAGCAGCTTTCGGCGACTTAACTCTGGAAACACCATATATTTT. It is translated as CASSFRRLNSGNTIYF. Looking up the rest from reference TRBV5-1 and TRBJ1-3 gives the full variable domain: KAGVTQTPRYLIKTRGQQVTLSCSPISGHRSVSWYQQTPGQGLQFLFEYFSETQRNKGNFPGRFSGRQFSNSRSEMNVSTLELGDSALYLCASSFRRLNSGNTIYFGEGSWLTVV.

V and J are TRBV2 and TRBJ2-3, with TRBD2 as a possible D gene (6 bases). The CDR3 has 15 amino acids. Trimming left V 9 bases short and J 0 bases short, with 16 bases between. CDR1 is SNHLY, CDR2 FYNNEI, per germline. The CDR3 loop reads CARSPGGASTDTQYF. As DNA, the CDR3 is TGTGCCAGATCTCCTGGCGGGGCCAGCACAGATACGCAGTATTTT.

The chain joins TRBV5-1 to TRBJ1-2; D perhaps matches TRBD1 (6 bases). V lost 4 bases and J lost 8, with 21 bases in between. Germline CDR1 SGHRS, CDR2 YFSETQ. CDR3 length: 15 residues. The CDR3 DNA is TGCGCCAGCAGCGGGGGAAGGGGGGGGGTATGGGGCTACACCTTC. Residues: CASSGGRGGVWGYTF.

This clone was detected a few times. The rearrangement uses TRBV4-1 and TRBJ2-2; TRBD2 matches at 11 bases. Germline V gives CDR1 MGHRA, CDR2 YSYEKL. J lost 4 bases, V lost 1 base, and 5 bases had no gene match. CDR3 length: 17 amino acids. CDR3 nucleotides: TGCGCCAGCAGCCAAGCCCCCCTAGCGGGGGGCACCGGGGAGCTGTTTTTT. Its protein is CASSQAPLAGGTGELFF.

The V and J genes are TRBV6-5 and TRBJ1-2, with D hard to call. CDR3 length equals 12 residues. V was shortened by 6 bases and J by 8 bases, with 13 bases between the two germline ends. The germline gives CDR1 MNHEY, CDR2 SVGAGI. The CDR3 sequence is CASRNSLQGYTF. CDR3 DNA: TGTGCCAGCAGAAACAGCCTCCAAGGCTACACCTTC.

This clone has only a few counts. This chain links TRBV6-6 with TRBJ1-1, with a possible D match to TRBD1 (5 bases). There are 16 residues in the CDR3. The V end lost 3 bases, the J end lost 8 bases, and 22 bases lay between the germline ends. Per the germline V gene, CDR1 is MNHNY and CDR2 is SVGAGI (reference sequence). CDR3 DNA: TGTGCCAGCAGTTATGGATTGGGTCAAGGGGCTAGGGAAGCTTTCTTT. Translating it yields CASSYGLGQGAREAFF.

This CDR3 reads CASSFGQEYNSPLHF. The CDR3 DNA reads TGCGCCAGCAGCTTTGGACAGGAATATAATTCACCCCTCCACTTT. This chain uses TRBV5-1 with TRBJ1-6; the match to TRBD1 covers 7 bases. J gave up 4 bases and V 2 bases, and 3 bases lay outside the gene matches. Germline V gene sequence: CDR1 SGHRS, CDR2 YFSETQ. CDR3 length equals 15 residues.

This clone showed up just a few times. An end of the junction does not agree with germline; a read error may underlie this. The V and J genes are TRBV7-9 and TRBJ2-4; 8 nucleotides line up with TRBD1. CDR1 is SEHNR, CDR2 FQNEAQ, per germline (reference sequence). The CDR3 loop spans 17 amino acids. Here the CDR3 reads CSSSPPQDRALRDIQYF. The CDR3 DNA is TGTTCCAGCAGCCCGCCTCAGGACAGGGCCCTTAGGGACATTCAGTACTTC.

The chain combines TRBV25-1 with TRBJ1-2, with TRBD1 identical over 8 bases. The CDR3 covers 12 residues. Germline trimming cut 4 bases from V and 5 bases from J; bases unmatched to any gene: 0. CDR1 and CDR2 (germline): MGHDK, SYGVNS. The CDR3 bases are TGTGCCAGCAGTGGGACAGGGTATGGCTACACCTTC. Translating it yields CASSGTGYGYTF.